The sequence of this T cell receptor (beta chain) was determined in a study of blood T cell repertoires in COVID-19. Study-level information: The United States, Italy and Spain provided the acute and convalescent COVID-19 samples.

Assay used: immunoSEQ multiplex PCR; TCRdb lists only in-frame clones, some missing. The table lists about 400,000 clones, roughly 89% of them singletons, with 10% in the top ten. The CDR3 has 16 residues. With 1 base removed from V and 6 bases from J, the gap between germline ends came to 13 bases. The V gene's germline CDR1 is MGHRA and CDR2 YSYEKL. Individuals aged about 18 to 89 years were recruited from roughly 22 US areas. Cohorts were determined from participant-reported clinical history. Before being deemed recovered, Cohort 3 donors had two negative PCRs, clearance, or symptom resolution. The chain links TRBV4-1 to TRBJ1-6, with D perhaps TRBD1 (5 bases). The TCR comes from a woman aged 45 to 65 who had recovered from COVID-19. Sequencing input: PBMCs or T cells enriched from blood (not recorded which). For the CDR3, the DNA is TGCGCCAGCAGCCAAGGTTTCGGGGGGAGTAATTCACCCCTCCACTTT. Translation: CASSQGFGGSNSPLHF.